This T cell receptor (beta chain) appears in the sequencing data of a study of Ad26.COV2.S vaccination and SARS-CoV-2 variants. Study-level information: Intramuscularly, Ad26.COV2.S was given either once or twice, 56 days apart.

Treatment defined: roughly 18 received Ad26.COV2.S at low or high dose, single or two shots; a few received placebo; per-sample allocation not given. Samples were taken on day 63 after the first vaccine or placebo injection. Clones were read by immunoSEQ multiplex PCR, and TCRdb kept only the in-frame ones, dropping some. The sample includes around 300,000 clones, under 90% of them seen just once. CDR3 length equals 15 residues. The V gene's germline CDR1 is KGHSH and CDR2 LQKENI. Trimming took off 10 bases at V and 4 bases at J, with 21 bases between the two ends. V is TRBV18 and J is TRBJ2-3; perhaps TRBD2 as D (6 bases). The receptor was isolated from a person aged 18-65 years who received the Ad26.COV2.S COVID-19 vaccine or a placebo. The sample here was peripheral blood, taken in a trial of Ad26.COV2.S vaccine versus placebo. The CDR3 here is CATSPGGGGPDTQYF. CDR3 nucleotides: TGTGCCACCAGCCCCGGGGGTGGAGGCCCAGATACGCAGTATTTT.